This TCR beta chain stems from a study of control samples from healthy donors and cancer patients. J gave up 1 base and V 4 bases, and 8 bases lay outside the gene matches. CDR3 length: 16 residues. CDR1 and CDR2 from the germline V gene are SGHRS and YFSETQ. Profiled with immunoSEQ multiplex PCR; TCRdb holds only in-frame clones, not every one. The data contain about 80,000 clones, roughly nine tenths of them singletons. The chain is built from TRBV5-1 and TRBJ2-5, with 9 bases identical to TRBD2. The TCR comes from a man aged 50-60 years in good health. The sequenced sample consisted of blood. As DNA, the CDR3 is TGCGCCAGCAGCCGCGCAGCGGGGGGTAGCCAAGAGACCCAGTACTTC. This codes for CASSRAAGGSQETQYF. The whole variable domain, remainder taken from reference TRBV5-1 and TRBJ2-5, is KAGVTQTPRYLIKTRGQQVTLSCSPISGHRSVSWYQQTPGQGLQFLFEYFSETQRNKGNFPGRFSGRQFSNSRSEMNVSTLELGDSALYLCASSRAAGGSQETQYFGPGTRLLVL.